The following is a TCR beta chain sequence with its context. CDR3 length: 14 residues. Between the trimmed V and J ends, which lost 3 bases and 3 bases, there was a span of 11 bases. Germline CDR1 SGDLS, CDR2 YYNGEE. The assay was immunoSEQ multiplex PCR, and TCRdb's table has in-frame clones only and misses some. The profile shows tens of thousands of clones, 83% of them singletons. These data come from a study of neoadjuvant anti-PD-1 for oral cavity cancer. The receptor was isolated from a person aged 35-79 years with oral cavity squamous cell carcinoma. The chain joins TRBV9 to TRBJ2-3; D remains ambiguous. This sample comprised PBMCs, obtained before nivolumab (anti-PD-1) treatment. DNA for the CDR3: TGTGCCAGCAGCGGATTAGTGGGTACAGATACGCAGTATTTT. Encoded protein: CASSGLVGTDTQYF.